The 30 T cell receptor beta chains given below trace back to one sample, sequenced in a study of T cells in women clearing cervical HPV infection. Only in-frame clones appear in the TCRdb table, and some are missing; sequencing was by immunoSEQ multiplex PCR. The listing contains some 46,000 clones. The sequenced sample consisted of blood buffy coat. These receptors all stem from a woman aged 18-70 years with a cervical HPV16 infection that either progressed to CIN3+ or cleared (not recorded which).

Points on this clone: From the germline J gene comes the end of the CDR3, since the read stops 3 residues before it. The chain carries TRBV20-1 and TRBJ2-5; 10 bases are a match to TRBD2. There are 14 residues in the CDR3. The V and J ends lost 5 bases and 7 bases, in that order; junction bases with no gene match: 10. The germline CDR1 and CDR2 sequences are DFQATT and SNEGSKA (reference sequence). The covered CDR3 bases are TGCAGTGCTCCTGAACCTAGCGGGGGTGGGACC. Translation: CSAPEPSGGGT. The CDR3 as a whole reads CSAPEPSGGGTQYF.

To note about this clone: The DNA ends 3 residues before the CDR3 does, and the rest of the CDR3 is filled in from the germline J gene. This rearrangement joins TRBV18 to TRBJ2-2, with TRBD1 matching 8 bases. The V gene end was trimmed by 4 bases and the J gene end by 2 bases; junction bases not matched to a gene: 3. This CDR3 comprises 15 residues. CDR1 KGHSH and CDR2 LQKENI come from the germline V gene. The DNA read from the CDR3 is TGTGCCAGCTCACAGGGACAGGCAAACACCGGGGAG. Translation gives CASSQGQANTGE. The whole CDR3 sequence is CASSQGQANTGELFF.

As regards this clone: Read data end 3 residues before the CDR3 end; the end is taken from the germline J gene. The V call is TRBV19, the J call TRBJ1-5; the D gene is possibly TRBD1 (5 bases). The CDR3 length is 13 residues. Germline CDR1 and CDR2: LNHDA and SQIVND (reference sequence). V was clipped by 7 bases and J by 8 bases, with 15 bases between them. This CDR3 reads CASTRGIVEPQHF. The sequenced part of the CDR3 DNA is TGTGCCAGTACGAGGGGTATAGTAGAGCCC.

The CDR3 bases that were read are TGCGCCAGCAGCTTGGGGCAGGGCGGTCAGCCC. Its translation is CASSLGQGGQP. The entire CDR3 protein reads CASSLGQGGQPQHF. The gene calls are TRBV5-1 and TRBJ1-5, with a tentative D call TRBD1 (5 bases). The DNA ends 3 residues before the CDR3 does, and the rest of the CDR3 is filled in from the germline J gene. Germline V gives CDR1 SGHRS, CDR2 YFSETQ. The CDR3 runs 14 residues. V shed 0 bases and J shed 6 bases, with 10 bases lying between them.

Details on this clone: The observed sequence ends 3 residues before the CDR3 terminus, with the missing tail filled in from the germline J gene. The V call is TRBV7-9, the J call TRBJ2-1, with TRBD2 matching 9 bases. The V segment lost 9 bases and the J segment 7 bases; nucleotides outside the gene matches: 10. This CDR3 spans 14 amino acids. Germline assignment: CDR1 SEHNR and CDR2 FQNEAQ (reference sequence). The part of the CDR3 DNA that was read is TGTGCCAGTTCCCCGGGGACTAGCAGGAATGAG. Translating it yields CASSPGTSRNE. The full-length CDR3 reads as CASSPGTSRNEQFF.

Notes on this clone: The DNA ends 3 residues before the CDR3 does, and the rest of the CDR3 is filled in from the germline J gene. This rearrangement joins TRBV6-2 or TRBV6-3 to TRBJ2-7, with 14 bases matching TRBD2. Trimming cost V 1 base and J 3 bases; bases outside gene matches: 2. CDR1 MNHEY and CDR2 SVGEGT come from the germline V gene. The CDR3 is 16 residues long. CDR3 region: CASSYFGTSGGYEQYF. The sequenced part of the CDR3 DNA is TGTGCCAGCAGTTACTTCGGGACTAGCGGGGGCTACGAG.

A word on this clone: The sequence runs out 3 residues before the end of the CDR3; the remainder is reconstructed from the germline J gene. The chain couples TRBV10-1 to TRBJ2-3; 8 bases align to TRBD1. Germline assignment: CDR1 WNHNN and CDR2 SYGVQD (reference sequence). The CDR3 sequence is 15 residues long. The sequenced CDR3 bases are TGCGCCGGACCCCCGGGACAGGCCTTGAATCAGCCG. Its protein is CAGPPGQALNQP. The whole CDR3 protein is CAGPPGQALNQPQYF.

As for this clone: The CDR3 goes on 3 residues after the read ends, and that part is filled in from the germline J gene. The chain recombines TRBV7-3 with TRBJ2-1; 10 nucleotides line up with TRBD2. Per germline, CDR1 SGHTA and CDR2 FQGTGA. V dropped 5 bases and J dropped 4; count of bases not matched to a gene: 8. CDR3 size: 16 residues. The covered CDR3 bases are TGTGCCAGCAGCGATGAACTAGCGGGGATATACAATGAG. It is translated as CASSDELAGIYNE. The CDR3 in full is CASSDELAGIYNEQFF.

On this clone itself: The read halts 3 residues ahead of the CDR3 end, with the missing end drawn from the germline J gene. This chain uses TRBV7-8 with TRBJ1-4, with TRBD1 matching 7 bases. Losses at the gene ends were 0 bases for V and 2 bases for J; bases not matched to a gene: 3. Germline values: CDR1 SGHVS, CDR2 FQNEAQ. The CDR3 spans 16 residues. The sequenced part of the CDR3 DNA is TGTGCCAGCAGCTTAGCGCGAGGGGGCACTAATGAAAAA. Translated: CASSLARGGTNEK. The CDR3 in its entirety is CASSLARGGTNEKLFF.

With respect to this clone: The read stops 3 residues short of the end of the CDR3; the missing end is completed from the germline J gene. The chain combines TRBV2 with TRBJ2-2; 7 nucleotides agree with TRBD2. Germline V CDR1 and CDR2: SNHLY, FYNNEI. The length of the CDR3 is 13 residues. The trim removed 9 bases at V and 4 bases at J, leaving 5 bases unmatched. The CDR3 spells CARAGFGTGELFF. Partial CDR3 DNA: TGTGCCAGAGCGGGATTTGGCACCGGGGAG.

The CDR3 loop is CASSPRGPNYGYTF. Incomplete CDR3 DNA: TGTGCCAGCAGCCCTAGGGGTCCTAACTATGGC. This sequence joins TRBV5-5 and TRBJ1-2; D perhaps matches TRBD1 (5 bases). Sequencing ends 3 residues short of the CDR3 end; the germline J gene provides the rest. Germline V gene sequence: CDR1 SGHKS, CDR2 YYEKEE (reference sequence). V gave up 4 bases and J gave up 0 bases, with 10 bases separating them. CDR3 size: 14 residues.

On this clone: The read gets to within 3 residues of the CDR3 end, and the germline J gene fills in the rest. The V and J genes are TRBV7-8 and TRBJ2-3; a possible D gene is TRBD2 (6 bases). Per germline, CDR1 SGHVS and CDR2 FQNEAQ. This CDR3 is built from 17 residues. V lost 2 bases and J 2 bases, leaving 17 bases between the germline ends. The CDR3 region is CASSLLLSGLITDTQYF. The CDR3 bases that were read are TGTGCCAGCAGCTTACTCCTTTCGGGACTCATCACAGATACG.

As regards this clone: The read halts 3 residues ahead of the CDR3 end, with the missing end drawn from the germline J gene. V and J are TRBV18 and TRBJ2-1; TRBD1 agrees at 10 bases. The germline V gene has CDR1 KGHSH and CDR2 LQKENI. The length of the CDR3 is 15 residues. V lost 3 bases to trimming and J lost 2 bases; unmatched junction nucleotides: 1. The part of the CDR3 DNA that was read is TGTGCCAGCTCACCGGACAGGGGGACCTACAATGAG. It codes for CASSPDRGTYNE. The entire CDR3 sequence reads CASSPDRGTYNEQFF. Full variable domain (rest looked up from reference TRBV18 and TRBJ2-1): NAGVMQNPRHLVRRRGQEARLRCSPMKGHSHVYWYRQLPEEGLKFMVYLQKENIIDESGMPKERFSAEFPKEGPSILRIQQVVRGDSAAYFCASSPDRGTYNEQFFGPGTRLTVL.

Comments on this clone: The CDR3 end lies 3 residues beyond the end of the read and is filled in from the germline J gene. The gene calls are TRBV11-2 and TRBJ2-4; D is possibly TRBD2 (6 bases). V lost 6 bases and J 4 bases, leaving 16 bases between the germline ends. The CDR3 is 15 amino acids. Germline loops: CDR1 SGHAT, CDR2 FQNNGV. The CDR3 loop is CASRGGASPKNIQYF. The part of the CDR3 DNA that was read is TGTGCCAGCAGGGGCGGGGCTAGCCCAAAAAACATT.

This chain's CDR3 is CSARKLGYNEQFF. The DNA read from the CDR3 is TGCAGTGCTAGGAAACTAGGGTACAATGAG. V usage is TRBV20-1 and J usage is TRBJ2-1; TRBD2 might be the D (5 bases). The read finishes 3 residues shy of the CDR3 end, and the germline J gene is used to complete it. Trimming shortened V by 3 bases and J by 4 bases, and 10 bases separated the two germline ends. Germline CDR1 DFQATT, CDR2 SNEGSKA (reference sequence). This CDR3 is built from 13 residues.

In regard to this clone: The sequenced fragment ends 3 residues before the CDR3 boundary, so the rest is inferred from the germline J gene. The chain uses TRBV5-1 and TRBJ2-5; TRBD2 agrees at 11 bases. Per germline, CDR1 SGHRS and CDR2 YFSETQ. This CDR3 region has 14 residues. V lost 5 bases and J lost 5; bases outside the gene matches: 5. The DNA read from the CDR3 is TGCGCCAGCAGTACTAGCGGGGGCCAGGAGACC. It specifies CASSTSGGQET. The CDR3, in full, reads CASSTSGGQETQYF.

CDR3: CASSLPGTGRETQYF. Partial CDR3 DNA: TGTGCCAGCAGCCTTCCCGGGACAGGTCGAGAGACC. The chain has TRBV7-8 and TRBJ2-5; 8 nucleotides line up with TRBD1. The read ends 3 residues shy of where the CDR3 ends; the end is completed using the germline J gene. CDR1 and CDR2 from the germline V gene are SGHVS and FQNEAQ. Trimming removed 5 bases from V and 4 bases from J; junction bases left unmatched: 9. The CDR3 consists of 15 residues. Based on the CDR3 plus reference TRBV7-8 and TRBJ2-5, the full variable domain is GAGVSQSPRYKVAKRGQDVALRCDPISGHVSLFWYQQALGQGPEFLTYFQNEAQLDKSGLPSDRFFAERPEGSVSTLKIQRTQQEDSAVYLCASSLPGTGRETQYFGPGTRLLVL.

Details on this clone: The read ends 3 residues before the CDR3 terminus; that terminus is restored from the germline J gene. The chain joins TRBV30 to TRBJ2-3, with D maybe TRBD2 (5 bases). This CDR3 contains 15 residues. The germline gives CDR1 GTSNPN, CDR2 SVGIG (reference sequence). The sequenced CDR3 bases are TGTGCCTGGAGTGATCTTGGCGGGTGGGAAGAGACG. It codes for CAWSDLGGWEET. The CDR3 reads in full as CAWSDLGGWEETQYF.

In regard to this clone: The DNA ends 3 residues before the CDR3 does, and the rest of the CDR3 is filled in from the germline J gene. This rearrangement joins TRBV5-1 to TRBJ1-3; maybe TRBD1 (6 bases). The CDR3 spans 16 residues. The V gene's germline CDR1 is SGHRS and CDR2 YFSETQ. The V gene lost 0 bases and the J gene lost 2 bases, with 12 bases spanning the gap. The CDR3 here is CASSLEVNRAGNTIYF. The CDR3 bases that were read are TGCGCCAGCAGCTTGGAAGTTAACAGGGCTGGAAACACC.

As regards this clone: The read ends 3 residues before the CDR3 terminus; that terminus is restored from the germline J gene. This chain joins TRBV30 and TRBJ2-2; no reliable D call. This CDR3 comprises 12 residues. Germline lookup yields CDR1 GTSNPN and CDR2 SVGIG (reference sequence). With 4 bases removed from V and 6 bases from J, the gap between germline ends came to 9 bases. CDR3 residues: CAWTGGSGELFF. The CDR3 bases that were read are TGTGCCTGGACGGGTGGCTCCGGGGAG.

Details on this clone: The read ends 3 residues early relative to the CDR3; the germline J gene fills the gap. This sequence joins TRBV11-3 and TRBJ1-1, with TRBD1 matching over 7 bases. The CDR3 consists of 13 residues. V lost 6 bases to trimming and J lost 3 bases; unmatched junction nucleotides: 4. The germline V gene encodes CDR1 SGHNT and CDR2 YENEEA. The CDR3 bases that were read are TGTGCCAGCAGTTCCGGACAGGACACTGAA. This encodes CASSSGQDTE. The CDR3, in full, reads CASSSGQDTEAFF.

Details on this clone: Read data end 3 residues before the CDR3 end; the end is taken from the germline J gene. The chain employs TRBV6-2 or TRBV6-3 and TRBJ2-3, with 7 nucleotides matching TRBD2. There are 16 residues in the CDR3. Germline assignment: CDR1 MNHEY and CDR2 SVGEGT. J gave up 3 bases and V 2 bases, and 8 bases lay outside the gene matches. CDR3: CASSYIGRGETDTQYF. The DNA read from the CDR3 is TGTGCCAGCAGTTACATCGGACGGGGGGAGACAGATACG.

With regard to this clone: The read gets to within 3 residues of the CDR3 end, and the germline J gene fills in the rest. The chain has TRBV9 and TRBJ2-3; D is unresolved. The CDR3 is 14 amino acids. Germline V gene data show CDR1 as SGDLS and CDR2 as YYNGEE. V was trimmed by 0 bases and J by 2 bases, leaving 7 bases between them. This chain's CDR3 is CASSVAGSTDTQYF. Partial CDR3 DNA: TGTGCCAGCAGCGTAGCTGGCTCCACAGATACG. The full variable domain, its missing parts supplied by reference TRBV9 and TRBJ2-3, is DSGVTQTPKHLITATGQRVTLRCSPRSGDLSVYWYQQSLDQGLQFLIQYYNGEERAKGNILERFSAQQFPDLHSELNLSSLELGDSALYFCASSVAGSTDTQYFGPGTRLTVL.

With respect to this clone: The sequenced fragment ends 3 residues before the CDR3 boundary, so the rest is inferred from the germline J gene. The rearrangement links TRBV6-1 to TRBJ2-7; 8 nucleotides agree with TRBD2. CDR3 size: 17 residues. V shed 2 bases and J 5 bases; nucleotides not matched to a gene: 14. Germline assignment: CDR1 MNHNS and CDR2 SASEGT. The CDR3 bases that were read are TGTGCCAGCAGTGAAACTCGCGGGGGGACCTTTCATAACGAG. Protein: CASSETRGGTFHNE. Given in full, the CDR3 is CASSETRGGTFHNEQYF.

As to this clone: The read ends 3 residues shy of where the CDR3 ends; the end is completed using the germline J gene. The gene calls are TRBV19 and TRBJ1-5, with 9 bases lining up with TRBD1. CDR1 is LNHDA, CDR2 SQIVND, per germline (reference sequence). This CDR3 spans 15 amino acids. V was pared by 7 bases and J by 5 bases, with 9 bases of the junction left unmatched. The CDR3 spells CASKLGDRDDQPQHF. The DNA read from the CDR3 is TGTGCCAGTAAGCTTGGGGACAGGGATGATCAGCCC.

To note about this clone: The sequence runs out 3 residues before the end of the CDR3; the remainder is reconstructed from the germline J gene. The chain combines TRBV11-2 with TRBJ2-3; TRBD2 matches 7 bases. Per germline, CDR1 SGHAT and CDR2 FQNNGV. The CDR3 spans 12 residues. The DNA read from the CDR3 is TGTGCCAGCAGCCGCGGGGGACTTTCG. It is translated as CASSRGGLS. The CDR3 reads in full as CASSRGGLSQYF.

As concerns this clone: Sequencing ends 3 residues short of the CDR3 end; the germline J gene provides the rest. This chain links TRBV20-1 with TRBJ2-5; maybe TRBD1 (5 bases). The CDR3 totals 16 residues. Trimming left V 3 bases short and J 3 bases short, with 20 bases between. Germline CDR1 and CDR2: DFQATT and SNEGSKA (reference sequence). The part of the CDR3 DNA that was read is TGCAGTGCTAGTGATTGGGCTGGCCAGGGAAAAGAGACC. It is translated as CSASDWAGQGKET. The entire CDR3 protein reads CSASDWAGQGKETQYF.

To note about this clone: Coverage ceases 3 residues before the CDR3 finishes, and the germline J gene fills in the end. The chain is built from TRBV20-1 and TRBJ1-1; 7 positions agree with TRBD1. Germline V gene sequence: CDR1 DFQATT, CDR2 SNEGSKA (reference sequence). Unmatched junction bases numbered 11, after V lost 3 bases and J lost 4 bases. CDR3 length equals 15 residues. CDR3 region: CSARASRGFGTEAFF. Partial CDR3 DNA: TGCAGTGCTAGGGCTTCCAGGGGGTTTGGCACTGAA.

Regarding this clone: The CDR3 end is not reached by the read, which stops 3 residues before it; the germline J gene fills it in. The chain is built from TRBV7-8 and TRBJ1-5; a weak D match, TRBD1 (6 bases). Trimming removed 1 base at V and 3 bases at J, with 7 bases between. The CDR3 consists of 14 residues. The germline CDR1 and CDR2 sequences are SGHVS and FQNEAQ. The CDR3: CASSLDRDNQPQHF. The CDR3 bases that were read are TGTGCCAGCAGCTTAGACAGGGACAATCAGCCC.

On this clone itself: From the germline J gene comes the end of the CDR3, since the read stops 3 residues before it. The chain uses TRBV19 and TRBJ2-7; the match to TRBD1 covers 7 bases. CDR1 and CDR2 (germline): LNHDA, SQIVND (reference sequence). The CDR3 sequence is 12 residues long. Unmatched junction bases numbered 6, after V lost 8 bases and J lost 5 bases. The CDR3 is CASADRAHEQYF. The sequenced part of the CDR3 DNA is TGTGCCAGTGCAGACAGGGCCCACGAG.